This T cell receptor (beta chain) was profiled in a study of OX40 agonist ivuxolimab in advanced cancers. The V end was cut by 5 bases, the J end by 5 bases, with 15 bases between. CDR1 and CDR2 from the germline V gene are SSHAT and FNYEAQ (reference sequence). This CDR3 is 14 amino acids long. Regarding this clone: The antigen is not known.

Findings of the study overall: Some of the nonresponding patients also showed low levels of normalized T-cell clonal expansion.

The assay was immunoSEQ multiplex PCR, and TCRdb's table has in-frame clones only and misses some. The repertoire holds roughly 64,000 clones, with roughly 84% as singletons. Autoimmune disease history or systemic immunosuppression led to patients being barred. The investigators sampled blood at baseline, at cycle 4 day 1, and at cycle 7 day 1. The sequenced sample was CD4+ or CD8+ T cells sorted from blood, obtained in a trial of the OX40 agonist ivuxolimab. The rearrangement joins TRBV7-7 to TRBJ2-5, with a tentative D call TRBD2 (5 bases). The TCR was taken from an adult with an advanced solid tumor such as melanoma, head and neck, liver or kidney cancer. CDR3 sequence reads: CASSRTGLGETQYF. The CDR3 bases are TGTGCCAGCAGCCGGACCGGACTGGGGGAGACCCAGTACTTC.